These 18 T cell receptor beta chains originate from one sample sequenced in a study of identifying expanded T cells in peripheral blood. Using immunoSEQ multiplex PCR, the repertoire was profiled, and TCRdb retains in-frame clones only, with some absent. The sample holds roughly 82,000 clones, approximately 85% seen once. The sample comprised blood. The receptors were gathered from a person aged 18 to 75 in good health.

This chain joins TRBV5-1 and TRBJ2-3; TRBD2 matches at 10 bases. The CDR3 loop spans 14 amino acids. Per germline, CDR1 SGHRS and CDR2 YFSETQ. J gave up 7 bases and V 1 base, and 3 bases lay outside the gene matches. The CDR3 loop is CASSLSSGRYTQYF. The CDR3 DNA is TGCGCCAGCAGCTTGTCTAGCGGGAGATATACGCAGTATTTT.

A few counts support this clone. The V and J genes are TRBV19 and TRBJ2-1; a possible D gene is TRBD2 (6 bases). The CDR3 consists of 16 residues. Trimming left V 1 base short and J 2 bases short, with 12 bases between. Germline CDR1 is LNHDA and CDR2 is SQIVND (reference sequence). CDR3 sequence (DNA): TGTGCCAGTAGTATAGCGGGTCCTAGCGCCTACAATGAGCAGTTCTTC. Its protein is CASSIAGPSAYNEQFF.

This clone was counted a few times. The rearrangement uses TRBV18 and TRBJ2-5; maybe TRBD1 (6 bases). Trimming took 3 bases from V and 1 from J, leaving 12 bases between them. Per germline, CDR1 KGHSH and CDR2 LQKENI. CDR3 size: 15 residues. CDR3 protein: CASSPGMGAQETQYF. In nucleotides, the CDR3 is TGTGCCAGCTCACCCGGGATGGGGGCCCAAGAGACCCAGTACTTC.

The chain couples TRBV30 to TRBJ1-3; D unresolved. Germline values: CDR1 GTSNPN, CDR2 SVGIG (reference sequence). Trimming removed 5 bases from V and 4 bases from J, with 18 bases in between. The CDR3 covers 15 residues. CDR3 coding DNA: TGTGCCTGGGCCGATGGAACTCTATCCGGAAACACCATATATTTT. This translates into CAWADGTLSGNTIYF.

This clone appeared a single time. The chain carries TRBV21-1 and TRBJ2-3; no DNA check was done on the table's D call, TRBD2. TRBV21-1 is termed a pseudogene. This CDR3 contains 16 residues. The CDR3 DNA follows: TGTGCCAGCAGCAAAACGGAGAAACCAGCCACAGATACGCAGTATTTT. Protein product: CASSKTEKPATDTQYF.

The rearrangement uses TRBV19 and TRBJ2-1; the match to TRBD2 covers 7 bases. Germline V CDR1 and CDR2: LNHDA, SQIVND (reference sequence). This CDR3 spans 19 amino acids. The ends lost 3 bases at V and 7 bases at J; junction bases unmatched: 21. The CDR3 nucleotides are TGTGCCAGTAGTATTAGTATAAAATGGGGGAGGGCCCCCCGGAATGAGCAGTTCTTC. It encodes CASSISIKWGRAPRNEQFF.

The chain is built from TRBV29-1 and TRBJ2-5; TRBD2 matches at 7 bases. The germline V gene has CDR1 SQVTM and CDR2 ANQGSEA. The CDR3 totals 12 residues. Losses at the gene ends were 6 bases for V and 4 bases for J; bases not matched to a gene: 5. The chain's CDR3 is CSVDSGGETQYF. The CDR3 nucleotides are TGCAGCGTCGACTCGGGGGGAGAGACCCAGTACTTC.

The CDR3 loop is CASRGLAYHSSYNEQFF. The CDR3 DNA sequence: TGTGCCAGCAGGGGACTAGCTTATCATAGCTCCTACAATGAGCAGTTCTTC. This sequence joins TRBV21-1 and TRBJ2-1; the DNA was not compared with TRBD2, the D call given in the table. TRBV21-1 is a listed pseudogene. The CDR3 is 17 amino acids.

This chain uses TRBV5-4 with TRBJ2-3; 8 nucleotides agree with TRBD2. V trimming: 5 bases; J trimming: 2 bases; junction bases outside the gene matches: 7. The CDR3 spans 15 residues. CDR1 is SGHNT and CDR2 is YYREEE in the germline V gene (reference sequence). The CDR3 sequence is CASRLAGHPTDTQYF. The DNA for the CDR3 is TGTGCCAGCAGGTTAGCGGGACACCCCACAGATACGCAGTATTTT.

This chain connects TRBV28 to TRBJ1-1; possible D gene TRBD1, 6 bases. The ends were cut back, 2 bases at V and 1 base at J, with 14 bases in the middle. Germline V lookup: CDR1 MDHEN, CDR2 SYDVKM. CDR3 length equals 16 residues. CDR3 nucleotide sequence: TGTGCCAGCAGTTTAGGGGGGGCCAGGGCGAACACTGAAGCTTTCTTT. It codes for CASSLGGARANTEAFF.

In its sample, this clone was seen a few times. DNA for the CDR3: TGTGCCAGCAGTTACAGTAATGAAAAACTGTTTTTT. Translation gives CASSYSNEKLFF. The chain has TRBV6-5 and TRBJ1-4; D not certain. Germline CDR1 reads MNHEY; CDR2 reads SVGAGI. This CDR3 is built from 12 residues. V was shortened by 2 bases and J by 4 bases, with 2 bases between the two germline ends.

The V call is TRBV15, the J call TRBJ2-1; 8 positions agree with TRBD1. With 0 bases clipped from V and 8 bases from J, the junction kept 6 bases outside the gene matches. Germline CDR1 LNHNV, CDR2 YYDKDF (reference sequence). This CDR3 has 15 residues. The CDR3 protein is CATSRDPAGGYEQFF. CDR3 sequence (DNA): TGTGCCACCAGCAGAGATCCGGCAGGGGGCTATGAGCAGTTCTTC.

The V gene is TRBV28, the J gene TRBJ2-7, with TRBD2 matching 8 bases. This CDR3 spans 15 amino acids. Germline V gives CDR1 MDHEN, CDR2 SYDVKM. With V trimmed by 1 base and J by 2 bases, 4 bases remained unmatched. This chain's CDR3 is CASSLSIAGTYEQYF. The CDR3 DNA reads as TGTGCCAGCAGTTTATCTATAGCGGGAACCTACGAGCAGTACTTC.

This clone was counted once. This chain links TRBV4-2 with TRBJ1-3, with 9 bases matching TRBD1. Germline CDR1 is LGHNA and CDR2 is YNFKEQ. This CDR3 region has 17 residues. The trim removed 2 bases at V and 1 base at J, leaving 6 bases unmatched. The DNA of the CDR3 is TGTGCCAGCAGCCAACGGGGACAGGGTACGTCTGGAAACACCATATATTTT. Translation gives CASSQRGQGTSGNTIYF.

The chain uses TRBV15 and TRBJ2-3, with 7 bases aligning to TRBD1. The germline V gene encodes CDR1 LNHNV and CDR2 YYDKDF (reference sequence). V was pared by 1 base and J by 0 bases, with 10 bases of the junction left unmatched. This CDR3 region has 18 residues. CDR3: CATSRAGRTGGSTDTQYF. In DNA, the CDR3 is TGTGCCACCAGCAGAGCCGGCAGGACAGGTGGTAGCACAGATACGCAGTATTTT. Full variable domain (outside the CDR3, taken from reference TRBV15 and TRBJ2-3): DAMVIQNPRYQVTQFGKPVTLSCSQTLNHNVMYWYQQKSSQAPKLLFHYYDKDFNNEADTPDNFQSRRPNTSFCFLDIRSPGLGDTAMYLCATSRAGRTGGSTDTQYFGPGTRLTVL.

This clone was observed once. This sequence joins TRBV28 and TRBJ1-1; no reliable D call. Trimming removed 7 bases at V and 1 base at J, with 10 bases between. The CDR3 sequence is 13 residues long. Per germline, CDR1 MDHEN and CDR2 SYDVKM. The CDR3: CASIWAGNTEAFF. The DNA for the CDR3 is TGTGCCAGCATCTGGGCGGGGAACACTGAAGCTTTCTTT.

J is TRBJ1-2 and V is TRBV28; D perhaps matches TRBD1 (5 bases). This CDR3 is built from 14 residues. Germline loops: CDR1 MDHEN, CDR2 SYDVKM. V was trimmed by 8 bases and J by 3 bases, leaving 16 bases between them. DNA for the CDR3: TGTGCCAGCGTACCGGGACGATCTTACTATGGCTACACCTTC. Its translation: CASVPGRSYYGYTF.

This chain uses TRBV6-5 with TRBJ1-2; D is unresolved. CDR3 length: 15 residues. Trimming stripped 2 bases from V and 9 bases from J, with 19 bases between. Germline CDR1 reads MNHEY; CDR2 reads SVGAGI. This CDR3 is CASSYDPVDMMSYTF. The CDR3 DNA is TGTGCCAGCAGTTACGACCCAGTGGATATGATGAGCTACACCTTC.